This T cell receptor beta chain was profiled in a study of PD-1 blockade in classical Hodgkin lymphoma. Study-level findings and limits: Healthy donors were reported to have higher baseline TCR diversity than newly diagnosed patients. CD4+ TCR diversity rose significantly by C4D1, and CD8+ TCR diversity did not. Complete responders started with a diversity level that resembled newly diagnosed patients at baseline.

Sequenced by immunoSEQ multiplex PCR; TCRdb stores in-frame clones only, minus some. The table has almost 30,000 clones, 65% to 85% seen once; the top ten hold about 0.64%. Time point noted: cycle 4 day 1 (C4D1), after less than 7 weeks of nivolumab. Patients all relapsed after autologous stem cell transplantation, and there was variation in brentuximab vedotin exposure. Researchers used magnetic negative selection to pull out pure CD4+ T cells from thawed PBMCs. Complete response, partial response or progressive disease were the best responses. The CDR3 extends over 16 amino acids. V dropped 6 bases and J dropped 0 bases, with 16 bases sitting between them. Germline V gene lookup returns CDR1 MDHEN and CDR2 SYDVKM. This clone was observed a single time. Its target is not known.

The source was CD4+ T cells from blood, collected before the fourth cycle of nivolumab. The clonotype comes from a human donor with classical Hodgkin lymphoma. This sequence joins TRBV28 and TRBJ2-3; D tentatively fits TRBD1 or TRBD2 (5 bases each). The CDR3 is CASRPAGTSSTDTQYF. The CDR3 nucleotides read TGTGCCAGCAGACCCGCCGGGACCTCTAGCACAGATACGCAGTATTTT.